Presented here are 11 T cell receptor beta chains from one specimen sequenced in a study of neurological immune-mediated disorders. TCRdb processed the 5' RACE reads anew with MiXCR; each CDR3 protein has one entry. This table has tens of thousands of distinct CDR3 sequences, around 6.8% appearing once. The sample taken for sequencing was PBMCs. The origin of the receptors is a woman between 40 and 50 years old in good health.

As to this clonotype: A read error is likely, as this CDR3 ends without the conserved phenylalanine or tryptophan. The DNA is left out, because the CDR3 cannot be placed on it with certainty; the CDR3 is given as TCRdb lists it. The chain's CDR3 is CASCHPPDLSRTTRGNYGYSL. The V and J genes are TRBV3-1 and TRBJ1-2; the D call TRBD1 from the table was never checked on the DNA. Germline values: CDR1 LGHDT, CDR2 YNNKEL (reference sequence). 21 amino acids form the CDR3, both terminal residues included.

This clonotype was detected many times. This chain joins TRBV18 and TRBJ2-1; D is uncertain. Deletions cut 0 bases from V and 7 bases from J, with 13 bases between. CDR3 size: 15 residues. Germline V gene data show CDR1 as KGHSH and CDR2 as LQKENI. The CDR3 nucleotides are TGTGCCAGCTCACCACCGGATCCGGGTGGGAATGAGCAGTTCTTC. The encoded protein is CASSPPDPGGNEQFF. The full variable domain, with the rest looked up from reference TRBV18 and TRBJ2-1, is NAGVMQNPRHLVRRRGQEARLRCSPMKGHSHVYWYRQLPEEGLKFMVYLQKENIIDESGMPKERFSAEFPKEGPSILRIQQVVRGDSAAYFCASSPPDPGGNEQFFGPGTRLTVL.

Worth noting for this clonotype: A read error may be the cause here, since a much bigger clone is one base away. The chain uses TRBV27 and TRBJ2-1; no firm D call. Germline loops: CDR1 MNHEY, CDR2 SMNVEV (reference sequence). The CDR3 totals 14 residues. Trimming removed 6 bases from V and 10 bases from J, with 19 bases in between. The CDR3 DNA follows: TGTGCCAGCAGCCCTCTTAATCGGGCGTGGGAGCAGTTCTTC. It is translated as CASSPLNRAWEQFF.

This clonotype showed up many times. The chain carries TRBV29-1 and TRBJ1-5, with no clear D. Trimming removed 6 bases at V and 0 bases at J, with 12 bases between. The CDR3 contains 14 residues. The germline gives CDR1 SQVTM, CDR2 ANQGSEA. The CDR3 bases are TGCAGCGTGGGCGGGTTCAATAGCAATCAGCCCCAGCATTTT. The encoded protein is CSVGGFNSNQPQHF.

There are many counts of this clonotype. For the CDR3, the DNA is TGTGCCAGCAGCCAAGCTGGGAGCATGAACACTGAAGCTTTCTTT. Its protein is CASSQAGSMNTEAFF. The rearrangement joins TRBV14 to TRBJ1-1; D gene uncertain. V was trimmed by 1 base and J by 0 bases, leaving 9 bases between them. The CDR3 is made up of 15 amino acids. CDR1 is SGHDN, CDR2 FVKESK, per germline.

This clonotype was detected ten times or more. The chain links TRBV5-1 to TRBJ1-1; D is undetermined. The CDR3 loop spans 13 amino acids. The germline CDR1 and CDR2 sequences are SGHRS and YFSETQ. V dropped 3 bases and J dropped 0 bases, with 6 bases sitting between them. DNA for the CDR3: TGCGCCAGCAGCTCACGGGTGAACACTGAAGCTTTCTTT. Translating it yields CASSSRVNTEAFF.

This clonotype was seen ten or more times. The J gene is TRBJ2-3, the V gene TRBV6-2 or TRBV6-3; 8 bases line up with TRBD2. The J segment lost 1 base and the V segment lost 6 bases, leaving 9 bases of the junction unmatched. Germline CDR1 reads MNHEY; CDR2 reads SVGEGT. The CDR3 is 16 residues long. The CDR3 reads CASRMTWRGGTDTQYF. CDR3 DNA: TGTGCCAGCAGGATGACTTGGCGGGGGGGCACAGATACGCAGTATTTT.

There are many counts of this clonotype. The chain is built from TRBV7-6 and TRBJ1-2; 7 nucleotides agree with TRBD1. Trimming removed 5 bases from V and 4 bases from J; junction bases left unmatched: 10. CDR3 length equals 15 residues. The germline CDR1 and CDR2 sequences are SGHVS and FNYEAQ. The CDR3 DNA reads as TGTGCCAGCAGCCCTAAAATGGGACAGATCTATGGCTACACCTTC. This sequence encodes CASSPKMGQIYGYTF.

This clonotype was detected many times. The genes are TRBV20-1 and TRBJ1-5; 7 bases fit TRBD1. From germline, CDR1 is DFQATT and CDR2 SNEGSKA (reference sequence). Germline trimming cut 0 bases from V and 6 bases from J; bases unmatched to any gene: 5. CDR3 size: 14 residues. The CDR3 sequence: CSARDQGESQPQHF. In DNA form, the CDR3 reads TGCAGTGCTAGAGATCAGGGGGAGAGTCAGCCCCAGCATTTT.

This clonotype has ten or more counts. The chain carries TRBV19 and TRBJ2-2; D unclear. There are 12 residues in the CDR3. Trimming pared 5 bases from V and 7 bases from J, leaving 8 bases between. The germline V gene encodes CDR1 LNHDA and CDR2 SQIVND (reference sequence). CDR3 DNA: TGTGCCAGTAGTTCCACCCTCGGGGAGCTGTTTTTT. This gives the protein CASSSTLGELFF. Drawing the rest from reference TRBV19 and TRBJ2-2, the complete variable domain is DGGITQSPKYLFRKEGQNVTLSCEQNLNHDAMYWYRQDPGQGLRLIYYSQIVNDFQKGDIAEGYSVSREKKESFPLTVTSAQKNPTAFYLCASSSTLGELFFGEGSRLTVL.

This clonotype was seen repeatedly, ten times or more. The chain employs TRBV20-1 and TRBJ2-1, with 10 bases matching TRBD2. This CDR3 is 16 amino acids long. J lost 10 bases, V lost 0 bases, and 12 bases had no gene match. Germline CDR1 is DFQATT and CDR2 is SNEGSKA (reference sequence). The CDR3 is CSARDGPSGSVGEQFF. DNA for the CDR3: TGCAGTGCTAGAGATGGGCCTAGCGGGAGTGTGGGGGAGCAGTTCTTC.